This paragraph covers one TCR beta chain sequence. This clonotype was counted a few times. It lacks a known antigen. No much larger clone is present one base from it, and per-base qualities are unavailable. The record originates from a study of blood T cells in healthy people across ages (dated by TCRdb to about 2015). For the wider study: In model experiments, template switching captured about one uniquely barcoded TCR beta cDNA molecule for every two T cells. Using deep sequencing normalized with unique cDNA molecular identifiers, the study measured how TCR beta repertoire diversity changes with age. The donors were split into four age groups: young (average roughly 15 years), middle-aged (39), aged (over 55) and long-lived (approximately 80). To avoid experimental bias, donors of different ages were distributed randomly across sequencing lanes. The study analyzed two additional independent replicas of 1 million unique cDNA reads from the same blood draw for two donors, one aged 18 to 30 and one aged 80 or older.

Reading from cysteine to phenylalanine, the CDR3 counts 15 amino acids. Just the 45-base CDR3 DNA is kept, in frame starting at base 1. V is clipped by 6 bases and J by 0 bases, and the sequence between their germline boundaries is 15 bases long. Reading the germline V gene gives CDR1 SGDLS and CDR2 YYNGEE. Findings and caveats that apply to the study as a whole: As age increased, observed TCR beta diversity per million T cells dropped in a roughly linear way, and a significant reduction was already evident by age about 36. Compared with the aged group, more naive CD4+ T cells, fewer expanded clones and increased TCR diversity were shown by the long-lived group, suggesting age selection. Because donor CMV infection status was unknown, age-related changes in expanded clonotypes were potentially confounded. Because profiling used bulk unsorted PBMCs, naive and antigen-experienced compartments could not be compared conclusively. A strong correlation was found between observed TCR beta diversity and the percentage of naive T cells measured by flow cytometry. Total diversity estimates from one million sequenced T cells were considered lower bounds and underestimates.

The library was generated by 5' RACE. The instrument was an Illumina HiSeq 2500. The second PCR ran for about 6 to 11 cycles and used a J-beta primer mix along with a sample-barcoded 5' primer. A template-switch 5' adaptor carrying 12 random nucleotides introduced a unique molecular identifier onto each TCR beta cDNA molecule. Each sample yielded at least 3 million CDR3-containing paired-end reads. First-strand cDNA synthesis was performed from all RNA using the Mint cDNA synthesis kit, with priming by a TRBC-specific oligonucleotide. Following uracil-DNA glycosylase treatment, all cDNA underwent a first 18-cycle PCR with the universal primers M1SS and BC2_uni_R. Per the original workflow: Normalization of each sample was performed by random selection of 1 million high-quality reads, each carrying a distinct molecular identifier. Instead of being binned into consensus sequences, reads that shared molecular identifiers were thrown out. MiTCR, run with a Q25 quality threshold and the strictest error-elimination algorithm, handled CDR3 identification, clonotype clustering and error correction. Lower-bound total TCR beta diversity was estimated with a nonparametric unseen species model using Euler transformation. The public reads were reprocessed in TCRdb via fastp at Q25 and MiXCR, keeping in-frame beta chains. Entries that share a CDR3 protein sequence are merged under the most common genes and DNA. The V and J calls and clone size come from TCRdb's table, not from the authors' own analysis. Present in this sample are about 1.1 million distinct CDR3 sequences, roughly two fifths of which were seen just once. Of the sample, roughly 14% falls within the top ten clones.

Systemically healthy Caucasian individuals from Russia, 35 to 40 in total and aged about 6 to 95 years, were included as donors. Each donor gave ten milliliters of peripheral blood, collected into EDTA-treated Vacutainer tubes. Ficoll-Paque density-gradient centrifugation was used to isolate PBMCs, with at least 6 million obtained per sample. Trizol reagent was used to extract total RNA from the PBMCs, yielding at least 5 micrograms per sample. For every donor, an aliquot of PBMCs went through flow cytometry to measure the percentages of naive CD45RAhigh/CD27high T cells. The sequenced sample was blood. This clonotype was obtained from a man between 18 and 29 years old in good health. The chain links TRBV9 with TRBJ1-2; the D gene remains uncertain. The sequenced DNA is TGTGCCAGCACCCCGGGGTCCGCTGCTAACTATGGCTACACCTTC. This is translated as CASTPGSAANYGYTF.